What follows are 30 T cell receptor beta chains derived from one specimen sequenced in a study of blood T cells in healthy people across ages. The second PCR ran roughly 7 to 11 cycles with a sample-barcoded 5' primer and J-beta primers. TCRdb reanalysed the 5' RACE reads using MiXCR and keeps one entry per CDR3 protein. The data hold roughly 1 million distinct CDR3 sequences, with less than 25% observed a single time. This sample was also put to use in a study of T cells of mothers and their children.

The sequencing sample was made of blood. These TCRs come from a girl under 10 years old in good health.

The rearrangement links TRBV11-2 to TRBJ2-1, with 8 bases that match TRBD1. The V gene's germline CDR1 is SGHAT and CDR2 FQNNGV. After removal of 5 bases from V and 5 bases from J, the junction contained 5 bases not matched to a gene. The CDR3 extends over 14 amino acids. CDR3 coding DNA: TGTGCCAGCAGCGTGGACAGGGTGGACAATGAGCAGTTCTTC. The encoded protein is CASSVDRVDNEQFF.

The J gene is TRBJ2-3, the V gene TRBV29-1; D is undetermined. Trimming stripped 5 bases from V and 3 bases from J, with 9 bases between. The CDR3 has 12 amino acids. Per germline, CDR1 SQVTM and CDR2 ANQGSEA. The CDR3 region is CSVKASTDTQYF. DNA for the CDR3: TGCAGCGTTAAGGCCTCAACAGATACGCAGTATTTT.

V and J are TRBV12-3 or TRBV12-4 and TRBJ2-7; no firm D call. V was pared by 1 base and J by 3 bases, with 13 bases between. CDR3 length equals 15 residues. In DNA, the CDR3 is TGTGCCAGCAGTTTAGAGGCCTCCCCGGGCTACGAGCAGTACTTC. Its protein product is CASSLEASPGYEQYF.

This clonotype was seen more than once but under ten times. The chain uses TRBV5-1 and TRBJ1-2; D gene unclear. Per germline, CDR1 SGHRS and CDR2 YFSETQ. Trimming pared 5 bases from V and 9 bases from J, leaving 11 bases between. The CDR3 spans 11 residues. The CDR3 bases are TGCGCCAGCAGGTTGACTGGGAGCTACACCTTC. Amino acid sequence: CASRLTGSYTF.

In this sample, this clonotype turned up a few times. This chain joins TRBV29-1 and TRBJ2-2; TRBD2 might be the D (5 bases). CDR3 size: 13 residues. Per germline, CDR1 SQVTM and CDR2 ANQGSEA. V was cut by 6 bases and J by 1 base, with 9 bases left in between. CDR3 in DNA: TGCAGCGTGGTTCGGGGGAACACCGGGGAGCTGTTTTTT. It is translated as CSVVRGNTGELFF.

This clonotype showed up many times. CDR3 residues: CASSLGGSSYEQYF. The CDR3 nucleotides read TGTGCCAGCAGCTTGGGCGGGAGCTCCTACGAGCAGTACTTC. V gene TRBV12-3 or TRBV12-4 combines with J gene TRBJ2-7, with 7 positions matching TRBD2. There are 14 residues in the CDR3. Trimming at V came to 6 bases and at J to 0 bases, leaving 5 bases not matched to a gene.

The rearrangement uses TRBV6-2 or TRBV6-3 and TRBJ2-4; D is possibly TRBD1 (6 bases). V was clipped by 2 bases and J by 5 bases, with 13 bases between them. This CDR3 has 15 residues. Germline V gene lookup returns CDR1 MNHEY and CDR2 SVGEGT. This chain's CDR3 is CASSYPRAGENIQYF. The DNA for the CDR3 is TGTGCCAGCAGTTACCCAAGGGCAGGGGAAAACATTCAGTACTTC.

The chain is built from TRBV4-3 and TRBJ1-6, with D possibly TRBD1 on 5 matching bases. The CDR3 spans 14 residues. Deletions cut 4 bases from V and 14 bases from J, with 18 bases between. CDR1 LGHNA and CDR2 YSLEER come from the germline V gene. This CDR3 is CASSRDGGFRALHF. CDR3 coding DNA: TGCGCCAGCAGCCGGGACGGAGGGTTTCGGGCCCTCCACTTT.

This clonotype was detected a few times. This chain uses TRBV21-1 with TRBJ1-1. TRBV21-1 is described as a pseudogene. This CDR3 comprises 10 residues. CDR3 amino acids: CASTDRLAFF. The CDR3 DNA is TGTGCCAGCACCGACCGACTGGCTTTCTTT.

The V gene is TRBV5-1, the J gene TRBJ2-1, with a tentative D call TRBD2 (6 bases). CDR3 size: 16 residues. Germline-derived CDR1 and CDR2 are SGHRS and YFSETQ. V was shortened by 0 bases and J by 1 base, with 11 bases between the two germline ends. This chain's CDR3 is CASSLVGRGSYNEQFF. In DNA form, the CDR3 reads TGCGCCAGCAGCTTGGTCGGGAGAGGGTCCTACAATGAGCAGTTCTTC.

This clonotype was counted a few times. CDR3: CASRPRLAELFF. CDR3 bases: TGTGCCAGCAGACCTCGACTAGCCGAACTGTTCTTC. This sequence joins TRBV28 and TRBJ2-1; 7 bases are shared with TRBD2. The CDR3 length is 12 residues. Trimming cost V 6 bases and J 15 bases; bases outside gene matches: 11. CDR1 and CDR2 from the germline V gene are MDHEN and SYDVKM.

This clonotype was counted only a few times. The chain recombines TRBV20-1 with TRBJ1-4; D is uncertain. The germline V and J ends were trimmed by 4 bases and 8 bases, with 26 bases remaining between them. Germline lookup yields CDR1 DFQATT and CDR2 SNEGSKA (reference sequence). CDR3 length equals 17 residues. CDR3 coding DNA: TGCAGTGCTATCTCCAGCAGGTTAGCCGTAGTAGGAGAAAAACTGTTTTTT. Translated, it gives CSAISSRLAVVGEKLFF.

A few counts support this clonotype. The chain is built from TRBV7-9 and TRBJ2-5; the D gene is possibly TRBD2 (6 bases). The germline V gene has CDR1 SEHNR and CDR2 FQNEAQ (reference sequence). CDR3 length: 15 amino acids. Deletions cut 5 bases from V and 5 bases from J, with 18 bases between. This CDR3 is CASSPLELALETQYF. In nucleotides, the CDR3 is TGTGCCAGCAGCCCCCTAGAACTAGCTCTGGAGACCCAGTACTTC.

This clonotype was counted only a few times. The chain carries TRBV28 and TRBJ2-5; D assignment may be TRBD1 or TRBD2 (5 bases each). The closer fit of TRBJ2-1 to the DNA end suggests the J call may be wrong. CDR3 length: 14 residues. Germline CDR1 MDHEN, CDR2 SYDVKM. The CDR3 loop reads CASSVTGTPNEQFF. Here the CDR3 DNA reads TGTGCCAGCAGCGTAACCGGGACCCCCAATGAGCAGTTCTTC.

The table lists this clonotype with a few counts. This chain connects TRBV24-1 to TRBJ2-3, with a weak D call TRBD1 (6 bases). The CDR3 runs 11 residues. Germline V gives CDR1 KGHDR, CDR2 SFDVKD. The V and J ends lost 4 bases and 8 bases respectively, with 6 bases between them. The CDR3 nucleotides are TGTGCCACCAGTGAAGGGGGTACGCAGTATTTT. Translation gives CATSEGGTQYF.

This chain connects TRBV11-2 to TRBJ2-1; unclear D gene. This CDR3 is 10 amino acids long. In germline, CDR1 is SGHAT, CDR2 FQNNGV. V lost 6 bases, J lost 15 bases, and 12 bases lay in between. CDR3 bases: TGTGCCAGCAGTCAAAACGGCCTGTTCTTC. It specifies CASSQNGLFF. The full variable domain, its missing parts supplied by reference TRBV11-2 and TRBJ2-1, is EAGVAQSPRYKIIEKRQSVAFWCNPISGHATLYWYQQILGQGPKLLIQFQNNGVVDDSQLPKDRFSAERLKGVDSTLKIQPAKLEDSAVYLCASSQNGLFFGPGTRLTVL.

The V and J genes are TRBV29-1 and TRBJ2-5, with TRBD1 matching over 10 bases. TRBJ2-1 explains the end of the DNA better; the J call may be wrong. Germline-derived CDR1 and CDR2 are SQVTM and ANQGSEA. This CDR3 contains 17 residues. The CDR3 nucleotides read TGCAGCGTTGAGCCGGGAAAGGGGACAGGGGCCTACAATGAGCAGTTCTTC. Its translation: CSVEPGKGTGAYNEQFF.

The V and J genes are TRBV20-1 and TRBJ1-1, with TRBD1 matching over 7 bases. The V segment lost 6 bases and the J segment 4 bases; nucleotides outside the gene matches: 8. Germline V lookup: CDR1 DFQATT, CDR2 SNEGSKA (reference sequence). This CDR3 region has 13 residues. CDR3 nucleotide sequence: TGCAGTGCCGGAGGGGGCGCGGGCACTGAAGCTTTCTTT. Translating it yields CSAGGGAGTEAFF.

CDR3 sequence: CSVPGPGYEQYF. The CDR3 nucleotides read TGCAGCGTTCCCGGGCCAGGTTACGAGCAGTACTTC. The chain carries TRBV29-1 and TRBJ2-5; D ambiguous. The DNA end favors TRBJ2-7, so the J call may be wrong. This CDR3 spans 12 amino acids. CDR1 and CDR2 (germline): SQVTM, ANQGSEA.

This clonotype has only a few counts. The CDR3 reads CSARDRGQGPYEQYF. As DNA, the CDR3 is TGCAGTGCTAGAGATCGCGGGCAGGGCCCCTACGAGCAGTACTTC. The genes are TRBV20-1 and TRBJ2-7; either TRBD1 or TRBD2 may supply D (5 bases each). CDR1 DFQATT and CDR2 SNEGSKA come from the germline V gene (reference sequence). Trimming shortened V by 0 bases and J by 2 bases, and 14 bases separated the two germline ends. The CDR3 extends over 15 amino acids.

This sequence joins TRBV29-1 and TRBJ1-5, with D unresolved. CDR1 SQVTM and CDR2 ANQGSEA come from the germline V gene. The ends were cut back, 4 bases at V and 2 bases at J, with 9 bases in the middle. The CDR3 extends over 13 amino acids. In DNA form, the CDR3 reads TGCAGCGTTGCAAGTCACGGCAATCAGCCCCAGCATTTT. It codes for CSVASHGNQPQHF.

This clonotype was seen only a few times. The chain carries TRBV10-3 and TRBJ1-1; no clear D gene. Germline assignment: CDR1 ENHRY and CDR2 SYGVKD. The CDR3 is 13 residues long. Trimming shortened V by 10 bases and J by 3 bases, and 15 bases separated the two germline ends. The CDR3 spells CANKGSRDTEAFF. DNA of the CDR3: TGTGCCAACAAAGGGTCCCGGGACACTGAAGCTTTCTTT.

This clonotype showed up just a few times. The chain is built from TRBV15 and TRBJ2-1; maybe TRBD2 (6 bases). Trimming cost V 3 bases and J 5 bases, with 8 bases left between them. The CDR3 has 13 residues. Looked up from germline, CDR1 is LNHNV and CDR2 is YYDKDF (reference sequence). Here the CDR3 DNA reads TGTGCCACCAGCAGCGGGGGTGACAATGAGCAGTTCTTC. It is translated as CATSSGGDNEQFF.

Only a few counts were recorded for this clonotype. This chain connects TRBV12-3 or TRBV12-4 to TRBJ2-5, with 11 bases fitting TRBD2. Matching the DNA end better, TRBJ2-1 makes the J call doubtful. CDR3 size: 15 residues. CDR3 in DNA: TGTGCCAGCAGTTTATTTCTAGCGGGGGGTCATGAGCAGTTCTTC. Its protein product is CASSLFLAGGHEQFF.

This clonotype was observed a few times. A single base separates this from a much larger clone, so it may be a read error. The rearrangement uses TRBV11-2 and TRBJ2-1; D gene uncertain. Germline V gives CDR1 SGHAT, CDR2 FQNNGV. This CDR3 spans 12 amino acids. Trimming removed 7 bases at V and 3 bases at J, with 7 bases between. CDR3 amino acids: CASNQDYNEQFF. The DNA for the CDR3 is TGTGCCAGCAACCAGGACTACAATGAGCAGTTCTTC.

This clonotype was counted a few times. This rearrangement joins TRBV11-2 to TRBJ2-2; D possibly corresponds to TRBD2 (6 bases). The CDR3 totals 13 residues. Between the trimmed V and J ends, which lost 8 bases and 6 bases, there was a span of 13 bases. Germline loops: CDR1 SGHAT, CDR2 FQNNGV. The CDR3 sequence: CASGTGDPGELFF. The CDR3, as DNA: TGTGCCAGCGGTACGGGGGACCCCGGGGAGCTGTTTTTT. Looking up the rest from reference TRBV11-2 and TRBJ2-2 gives the full variable domain: EAGVAQSPRYKIIEKRQSVAFWCNPISGHATLYWYQQILGQGPKLLIQFQNNGVVDDSQLPKDRFSAERLKGVDSTLKIQPAKLEDSAVYLCASGTGDPGELFFGEGSRLTVL.

In nucleotides, the CDR3 is TGTGCCAGCAGACGGGACAGGGGGGAGGGAGATACGCAGTATTTT. Translated: CASRRDRGEGDTQYF. The chain recombines TRBV7-8 with TRBJ2-3; 11 bases line up with TRBD1. Per germline, CDR1 SGHVS and CDR2 FQNEAQ. V lost 6 bases, J lost 5 bases, and 7 bases stayed unmatched. There are 15 residues in the CDR3.

This clonotype came up a few times. V usage is TRBV7-2 and J usage is TRBJ2-2; TRBD2 is a possible D gene (5 bases). Deletions cut 6 bases from V and 1 base from J, with 12 bases between. The germline V gene has CDR1 SGHTA and CDR2 FQGNSA. CDR3 length: 15 residues. Written as DNA, the CDR3 is TGTGCCAGCAGATTCGACGGAGGGAACACCGGGGAGCTGTTTTTT. Amino acids: CASRFDGGNTGELFF.

A few counts support this clonotype. The V call is TRBV5-6, the J call TRBJ2-3; 10 bases fit TRBD2. The CDR3 length is 13 residues. Germline CDR1 SGHDT, CDR2 YYEEEE. J gave up 6 bases and V 4 bases, and 2 bases lay outside the gene matches. The CDR3 coding sequence is TGTGCCAGCAGCGCGACTAGCGGGGATACGCAGTATTTT. Translation: CASSATSGDTQYF.

About this clonotype: At one end the junction does not follow the germline gene, possibly because of a read error. DNA of the CDR3: TGCGCCAGCAGCCAAATTAGCGGGTGGTCCTACAATGAGCAGTTCTTC. Amino acids: CASSQISGWSYNEQFF. This chain uses TRBV3-1 with TRBJ2-1; TRBD2 matches 7 bases. From germline, CDR1 is LGHDT and CDR2 YNNKEL (reference sequence). This CDR3 spans 16 amino acids.